This T cell receptor (beta chain) came from a study of T cells in localized non-small cell lung cancer. In regard to this clone: Its specificity is unknown.

The length of the CDR3 is 16 residues. V lost 3 bases and J 3 bases, leaving 17 bases between the germline ends. Germline V CDR1 and CDR2: SEHNR, FQNEAQ (reference sequence). Study outcomes and limitations: Turning up in adjacent lung were a median around 50 of the top 100 tumor clones. Among blood samples, higher T cell density accompanied longer overall survival.

Sequencing used immunoSEQ multiplex PCR; TCRdb keeps in-frame clones, though not all of them. The sample lists 20,000 to 25,000 clones; over 75% were seen once. The sample here was PBMCs, taken before any cancer treatment. The rearrangement joins TRBV7-9 to TRBJ1-1; D unclear. The source of this sequence is a man aged 40 to 70 with stage II lung adenocarcinoma. CDR3 nucleotides: TGTGCCAGCAGCTTGGGAGGTGGCGGGATCGACACTGAAGCTTTCTTT. It translates to CASSLGGGGIDTEAFF. The whole variable domain, remainder taken from reference TRBV7-9 and TRBJ1-1, is DTGVSQNPRHKITKRGQNVTFRCDPISEHNRLYWYRQTLGQGPEFLTYFQNEAQLEKSRLLSDRFSAERPKGSFSTLEIQRTEQGDSAMYLCASSLGGGGIDTEAFFGQGTRLTVV.